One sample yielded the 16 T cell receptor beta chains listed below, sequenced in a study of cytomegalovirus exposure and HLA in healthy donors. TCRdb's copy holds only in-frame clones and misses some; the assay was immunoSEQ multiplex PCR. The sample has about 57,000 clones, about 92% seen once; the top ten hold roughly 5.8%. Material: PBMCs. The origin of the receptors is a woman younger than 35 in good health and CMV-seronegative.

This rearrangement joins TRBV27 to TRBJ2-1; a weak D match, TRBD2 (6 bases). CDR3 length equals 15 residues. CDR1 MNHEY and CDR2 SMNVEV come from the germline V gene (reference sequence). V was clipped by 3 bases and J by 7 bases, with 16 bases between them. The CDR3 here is CASSLASGPINEQFF. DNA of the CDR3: TGTGCCAGCAGTTTGGCGAGCGGGCCCATTAATGAGCAGTTCTTC.

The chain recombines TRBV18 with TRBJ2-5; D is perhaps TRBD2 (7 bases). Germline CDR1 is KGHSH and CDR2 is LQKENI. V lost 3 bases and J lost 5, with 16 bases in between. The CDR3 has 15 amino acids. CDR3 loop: CASSPPGGVKETQYF. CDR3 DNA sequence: TGTGCCAGCTCACCGCCGGGGGGCGTGAAGGAGACCCAGTACTTC.

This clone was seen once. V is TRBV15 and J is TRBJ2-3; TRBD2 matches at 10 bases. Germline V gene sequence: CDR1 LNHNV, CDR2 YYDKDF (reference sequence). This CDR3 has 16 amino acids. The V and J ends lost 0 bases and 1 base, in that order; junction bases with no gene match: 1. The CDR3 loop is CATSRDLAGGTDTQYF. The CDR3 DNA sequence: TGTGCCACCAGCAGAGATCTAGCGGGGGGCACAGATACGCAGTATTTT.

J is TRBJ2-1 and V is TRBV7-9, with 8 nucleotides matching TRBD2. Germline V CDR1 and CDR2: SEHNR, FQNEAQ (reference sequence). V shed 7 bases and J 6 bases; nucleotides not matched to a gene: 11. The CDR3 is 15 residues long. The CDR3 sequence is CASMGSGSGVNEQFF. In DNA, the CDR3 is TGTGCCAGCATGGGGAGTGGTAGCGGGGTCAATGAGCAGTTCTTC.

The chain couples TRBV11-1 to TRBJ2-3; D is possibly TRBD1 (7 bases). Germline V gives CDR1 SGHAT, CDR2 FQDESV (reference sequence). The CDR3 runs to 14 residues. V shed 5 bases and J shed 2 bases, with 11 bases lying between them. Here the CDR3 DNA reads TGTGCCAGCAGCAACAGGGGACTCACAGATACGCAGTATTTT. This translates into CASSNRGLTDTQYF.

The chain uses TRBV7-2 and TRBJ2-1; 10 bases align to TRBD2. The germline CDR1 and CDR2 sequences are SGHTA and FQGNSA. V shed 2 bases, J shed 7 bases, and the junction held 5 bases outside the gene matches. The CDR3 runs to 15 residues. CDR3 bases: TGTGCCAGCAGCTTACTCGGGACTAGCGTAAATGAGCAGTTCTTC. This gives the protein CASSLLGTSVNEQFF.

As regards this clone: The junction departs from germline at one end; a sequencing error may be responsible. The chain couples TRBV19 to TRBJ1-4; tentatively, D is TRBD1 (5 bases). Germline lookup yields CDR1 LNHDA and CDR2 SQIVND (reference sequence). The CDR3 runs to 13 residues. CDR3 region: CASSITEGRSLIF. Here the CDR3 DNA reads TGTGCCAGTAGTATAACGGAGGGACGGTCCCTCATTTTT.

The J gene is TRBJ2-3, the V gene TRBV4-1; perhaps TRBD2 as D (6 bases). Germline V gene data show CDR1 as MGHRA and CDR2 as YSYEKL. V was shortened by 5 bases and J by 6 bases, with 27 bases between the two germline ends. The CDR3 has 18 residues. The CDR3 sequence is CASSSNSHWRGFRDTQYF. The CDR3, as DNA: TGCGCCAGCAGCTCAAATTCCCACTGGCGGGGATTCAGGGATACGCAGTATTTT.

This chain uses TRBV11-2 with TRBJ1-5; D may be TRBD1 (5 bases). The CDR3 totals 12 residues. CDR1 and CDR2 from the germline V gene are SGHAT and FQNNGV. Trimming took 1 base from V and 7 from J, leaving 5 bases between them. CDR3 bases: TGTGCCAGCAGCTTAGGGGGCCAGCCCCAGCATTTT. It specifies CASSLGGQPQHF.

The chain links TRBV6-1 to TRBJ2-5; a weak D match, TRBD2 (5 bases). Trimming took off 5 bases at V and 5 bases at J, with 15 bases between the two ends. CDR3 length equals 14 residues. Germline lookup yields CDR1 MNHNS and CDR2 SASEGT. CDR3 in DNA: TGTGCCAGCAGTAGCGGCGAGGAGGCGGAGACCCAGTACTTC. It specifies CASSSGEEAETQYF.

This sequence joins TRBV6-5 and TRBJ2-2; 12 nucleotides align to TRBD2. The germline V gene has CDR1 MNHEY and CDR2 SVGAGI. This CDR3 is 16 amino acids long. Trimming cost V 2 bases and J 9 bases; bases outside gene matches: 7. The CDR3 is CASSYRLAGGLRELFF. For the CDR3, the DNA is TGTGCCAGCAGTTACCGGCTAGCGGGGGGGTTGAGGGAGCTGTTTTTT.

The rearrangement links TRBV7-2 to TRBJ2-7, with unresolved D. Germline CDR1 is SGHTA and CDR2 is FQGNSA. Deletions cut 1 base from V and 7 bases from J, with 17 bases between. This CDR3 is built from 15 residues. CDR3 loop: CASSLDSLEAREQYV. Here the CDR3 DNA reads TGTGCCAGCAGCTTAGATTCCCTAGAAGCCCGGGAGCAGTACGTC.

The CDR3 is CSVGAFTGELFF. The CDR3 bases are TGCAGCGTGGGAGCCTTCACCGGGGAGCTGTTTTTT. The J gene is TRBJ2-2, the V gene TRBV29-1, with TRBD2 as a possible D gene (5 bases). The CDR3 runs 12 residues. Germline lookup yields CDR1 SQVTM and CDR2 ANQGSEA. Between the trimmed V and J ends, which lost 6 bases and 4 bases, there was a span of 9 bases.

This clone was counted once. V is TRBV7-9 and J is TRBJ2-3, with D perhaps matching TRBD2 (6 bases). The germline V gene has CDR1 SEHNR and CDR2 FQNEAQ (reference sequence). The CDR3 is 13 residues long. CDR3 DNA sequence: TGTGCGTCCGGCGGGGTGGGCACAGATACGCAGTATTTT. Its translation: CASGGVGTDTQYF. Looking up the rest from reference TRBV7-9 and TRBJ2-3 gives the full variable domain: DTGVSQNPRHKITKRGQNVTFRCDPISEHNRLYWYRQTLGQGPEFLTYFQNEAQLEKSRLLSDRFSAERPKGSFSTLEIQRTEQGDSAMYLCASGGVGTDTQYFGPGTRLTVL.

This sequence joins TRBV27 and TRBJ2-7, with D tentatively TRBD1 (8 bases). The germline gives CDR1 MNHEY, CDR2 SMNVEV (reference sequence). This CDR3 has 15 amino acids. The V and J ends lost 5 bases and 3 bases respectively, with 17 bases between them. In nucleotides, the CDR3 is TGTGCCAGCAGTCTCGTACAGGGGGGGGGCTACGAGCAGTACTTC. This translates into CASSLVQGGGYEQYF.

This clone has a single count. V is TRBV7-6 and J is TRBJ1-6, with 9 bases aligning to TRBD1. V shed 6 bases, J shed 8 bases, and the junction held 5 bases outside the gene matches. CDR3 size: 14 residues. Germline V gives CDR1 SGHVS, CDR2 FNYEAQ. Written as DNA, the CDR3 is TGTGCCAGCAGACAAGGACAGGGGTATTCACCCCTCCACTTT. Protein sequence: CASRQGQGYSPLHF.